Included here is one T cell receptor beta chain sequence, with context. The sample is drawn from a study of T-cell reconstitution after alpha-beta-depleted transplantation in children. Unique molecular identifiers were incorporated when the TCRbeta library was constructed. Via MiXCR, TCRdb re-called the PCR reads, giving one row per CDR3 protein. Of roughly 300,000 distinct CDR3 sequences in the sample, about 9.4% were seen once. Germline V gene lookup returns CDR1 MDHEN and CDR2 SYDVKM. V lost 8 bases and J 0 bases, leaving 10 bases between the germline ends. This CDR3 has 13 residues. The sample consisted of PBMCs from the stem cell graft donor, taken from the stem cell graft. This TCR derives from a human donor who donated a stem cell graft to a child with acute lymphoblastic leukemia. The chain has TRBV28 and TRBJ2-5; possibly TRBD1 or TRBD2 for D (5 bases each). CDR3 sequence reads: CASLLGDQETQYF. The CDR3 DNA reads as TGTGCCAGCTTACTGGGGGACCAAGAGACCCAGTACTTC.